The 15 T cell receptor beta chains in this list originate from one sample, sequenced in a study of T cell responses to AZD1222 COVID-19 vaccine. Sequencing was performed with immunoSEQ multiplex PCR; in TCRdb, only in-frame clones are kept and a portion is missing. This sample has under 150,000 clones, with 87% found just once. The input for sequencing was peripheral blood, taken 28 days after the second AZD1222 dose. The origin of the receptors is an adult who received the AZD1222 COVID-19 vaccine.

The chain carries TRBV19 and TRBJ2-5; 7 bases are a match to TRBD2. The V segment lost 5 bases and the J segment 2 bases; nucleotides outside the gene matches: 5. From germline, CDR1 is LNHDA and CDR2 SQIVND (reference sequence). CDR3 length equals 14 residues. The CDR3 loop is CASSSLRGQETQYF. CDR3 in DNA: TGTGCCAGTAGTTCCCTGCGGGGGCAAGAGACCCAGTACTTC.

V gene TRBV6-5 combines with J gene TRBJ2-2; D unresolved. Germline V CDR1 and CDR2: MNHEY, SVGAGI. The CDR3 runs 14 residues. Trimming took 4 bases from V and 4 from J, leaving 10 bases between them. In DNA, the CDR3 is TGTGCCAGCAGTTTTCTGCCCGCCACCGGGGAGCTGTTTTTT. Encoded protein: CASSFLPATGELFF.

J is TRBJ1-2 and V is TRBV19; a weak D match, TRBD1 (6 bases). Germline-derived CDR1 and CDR2 are LNHDA and SQIVND (reference sequence). The CDR3 extends over 15 amino acids. Trimming removed 5 bases at V and 2 bases at J, with 15 bases between. The CDR3 nucleotides read TGTGCCAGTAGTGCCTTGACAGGTGTCAACTATGGCTACACCTTC. It specifies CASSALTGVNYGYTF.

This clone was picked up a small number of times. The chain couples TRBV7-9 to TRBJ1-5; TRBD1 agrees at 7 bases. The germline V gene has CDR1 SEHNR and CDR2 FQNEAQ (reference sequence). The CDR3 is made up of 15 amino acids. V was pared by 4 bases and J by 5 bases, with 8 bases of the junction left unmatched. The CDR3 nucleotides are TGTGCCAGCAGCTCCGACAGGGTGTGGGATCAGCCCCAGCATTTT. It specifies CASSSDRVWDQPQHF.

J is TRBJ1-2 and V is TRBV12-3 or TRBV12-4, with D tentatively TRBD1 (5 bases). Trimming shortened V by 5 bases and J by 7 bases, and 14 bases separated the two germline ends. The CDR3 extends over 13 amino acids. CDR3 in amino acids: CASSRSGVSGYTF. In DNA, the CDR3 is TGTGCCAGCAGTCGATCGGGGGTTAGTGGCTACACCTTC.

The rearrangement uses TRBV2 and TRBJ1-2; 9 positions match TRBD1. The CDR3 is made up of 15 amino acids. Germline V gene data show CDR1 as SNHLY and CDR2 as FYNNEI. Trimming cost V 9 bases and J 8 bases; bases outside gene matches: 16. The CDR3 spells CASLVGTGLVGGYTF. The CDR3 nucleotides read TGTGCCAGTTTGGTTGGGACAGGGCTCGTCGGAGGCTACACCTTC.

This clone was detected a few times. This chain uses TRBV7-3 with TRBJ1-2, with D tentatively TRBD1 (5 bases). V lost 1 base and J 8 bases, leaving 11 bases between the germline ends. From germline, CDR1 is SGHTA and CDR2 FQGTGA. This CDR3 has 13 amino acids. CDR3 region: CASSLNPRGGYTF. DNA of the CDR3: TGTGCCAGCAGCTTAAACCCCCGGGGGGGCTACACCTTC.

The chain couples TRBV6-1 to TRBJ2-1, with D perhaps given as TRBD1 or TRBD2 (5 bases each). From germline, CDR1 is MNHNS and CDR2 SASEGT. The CDR3 totals 14 residues. The V gene lost 6 bases and the J gene lost 1 base, with 10 bases spanning the gap. CDR3 sequence (DNA): TGTGCCAGCAGCCCCAGGGAGTCCTACAATGAGCAGTTCTTC. This gives the protein CASSPRESYNEQFF.

The table lists this clone with a few counts. The CDR3 nucleotides are TGTGCCAGCAGTGATGGACAGGGGGGCAATCAGCCCCAGCATTTT. This gives the protein CASSDGQGGNQPQHF. The chain recombines TRBV6-1 with TRBJ1-5; 10 positions agree with TRBD1. V shed 3 bases, J shed 2 bases, and the junction held 1 base outside the gene matches. This CDR3 is built from 15 residues. The germline CDR1 and CDR2 sequences are MNHNS and SASEGT.

V gene TRBV24-1 combines with J gene TRBJ2-2, with a tentative D call TRBD1 (6 bases). The CDR3 loop spans 14 amino acids. V lost 7 bases and J lost 0, with 8 bases in between. Germline CDR1 KGHDR, CDR2 SFDVKD. For the CDR3, the DNA is TGTGCCACCAGGGGGGCACCGAACACCGGGGAGCTGTTTTTT. Amino acids: CATRGAPNTGELFF.

J is TRBJ2-7 and V is TRBV7-8, with no clear D. V gave up 5 bases and J gave up 3 bases, with 5 bases separating them. The CDR3 length is 11 residues. CDR1 and CDR2 from the germline V gene are SGHVS and FQNEAQ. As DNA, the CDR3 is TGTGCCAGCAGCCCAAGCTACGAGCAGTACTTC. This encodes CASSPSYEQYF.

The V and J genes are TRBV6-2 or TRBV6-3 and TRBJ2-3; D unresolved. Germline values: CDR1 MNHEY, CDR2 SVGEGT. Trimming took off 0 bases at V and 5 bases at J, with 12 bases between the two ends. CDR3 length: 15 residues. The CDR3 nucleotides are TGTGCCAGCAGTTACTCCCAATCCGGGCAAGATACGCAGTATTTT. It encodes CASSYSQSGQDTQYF.

The V and J genes are TRBV29-1 and TRBJ1-2, with 8 bases fitting TRBD1. The CDR3 sequence is 13 residues long. The germline gives CDR1 SQVTM, CDR2 ANQGSEA. Unmatched junction bases numbered 10, after V lost 8 bases and J lost 5 bases. The CDR3 DNA reads as TGCAGCATCCCCGGGACAGGAGATTATGGCTACACCTTC. Residues: CSIPGTGDYGYTF.

Comment on this clone: The same CDR3 arises from other DNA sequences in this sample as well. The V and J genes are TRBV5-1 and TRBJ2-2; D not certain. This CDR3 comprises 16 residues. V was clipped by 2 bases and J by 2 bases, with 13 bases between them. CDR1 is SGHRS, CDR2 YFSETQ, per germline. CDR3 in amino acids: CASSLLPGSNTGELFF. The DNA for the CDR3 is TGCGCCAGCAGCTTATTGCCGGGTTCTAACACCGGGGAGCTGTTTTTT.

This clone was picked up one time. In nucleotides, the CDR3 is TGTGCCATCAGTGATCTCCCGGCGGCAAGCTATAATTCACCCCTCCACTTT. The encoded protein is CAISDLPAASYNSPLHF. The chain links TRBV10-3 to TRBJ1-6, with unresolved D. Germline CDR1 and CDR2: ENHRY and SYGVKD. The germline V and J ends were trimmed by 3 bases and 3 bases, with 15 bases remaining between them. This CDR3 region has 17 residues.